The sample holds one count of the clone carrying this TCR beta chain. Its antigen is currently unknown. The data derive from a study of post-analysis software for immune sequencing data. Overall study results and limits: Controls showed lower frequencies than patients for roughly 5 TRBV segments, and TRBV5-6, TRBV5-1 and TRBV20-1 were among these. The study found significantly lower normalized Chao1 diversity in multiple sclerosis patients than in controls.

Per germline, CDR1 ENHRY and CDR2 SYGVKD. The CDR3 extends over 11 amino acids. The V gene lost 3 bases and the J gene lost 6 bases, with 6 bases spanning the gap. Presence of unique molecular identifiers characterized the TCR beta cDNA libraries. From roughly 1 to 10 million T cells, 550,000 or so cDNA molecules were obtained. TCRdb reprocessed the PCR reads with MiXCR, giving one entry per CDR3 protein. In the table there are roughly 600,000 distinct CDR3 sequences, around 47% of which are singletons. The chain recombines TRBV10-3 with TRBJ2-7; TRBD2 might be the D (5 bases). Input material: blood. This clonotype was obtained from a girl under 18 with multiple sclerosis. The CDR3 bases are TGTGCCATCAGTGATGAGGGCGAGCAGTACTTC. The encoded protein is CAISDEGEQYF.